The sequence of this T cell receptor beta chain was determined in a study of cytomegalovirus exposure and HLA in healthy donors. V shed 1 base and J 4 bases; nucleotides not matched to a gene: 2. Germline V gene data show CDR1 as MGHDK and CDR2 as SYGVNS. This CDR3 is built from 14 residues. A multiplex PCR was run with 60 Vbeta primers and 13 Jbeta primers. Original data processing: A later analysis tallied approximately 80 million unique TCR beta chains, about 11 million of them shared. Produced via immunoSEQ multiplex PCR; TCRdb's table is partial and in-frame only. V and J calls and clone size are as listed in that table; D and trimming were resolved from the DNA. This sample has 150,000 to 200,000 clones, with 75% to 80% found just once. Overall study findings and caveats: Reported performance of the classifier showed diagnosis of cytomegalovirus status with high specificity and sensitivity. The only immune exposure information that was available was CMV serostatus.

Points on this clone: Its antigen is currently unknown.

What was sequenced was PBMCs. This sequence joins TRBV25-1 and TRBJ2-5; 8 nucleotides align to TRBD1. The sequence derives from a woman aged 30 to 39 in good health and CMV-seropositive. CDR3 coding DNA: TGTGCCAGCAGTGAATCAGGGGGCCGAGAGACCCAGTACTTC. It specifies CASSESGGRETQYF.